The 4 T cell receptor beta chains presented below share a single source sample, sequenced in a study of blood T cells in healthy people across ages. A J-beta primer mix and a sample-barcoded 5' primer were used in a second PCR of about 6 to 12 cycles. MiXCR, run by TCRdb on the 5' RACE reads, gives a single entry per CDR3 protein. The sample gives over 500,000 distinct CDR3 sequences, about 25% of which show up once; 3% to 4% is in the top ten. This sample was also put to use in a study of T cells of mothers and their children.

Source material: blood. These TCRs come from a boy aged 2 to 9 in good health.

Only a few counts were recorded for this clonotype. In DNA, the CDR3 is TGTGCCAGCAGCTTAGGTGTCCGCACAGATACGCAGTATTTT. Amino acid sequence: CASSLGVRTDTQYF. This chain connects TRBV7-2 to TRBJ2-3, with D uncertain. The ends were cut back, 1 base at V and 1 base at J, with 6 bases in the middle. The CDR3 spans 14 residues. Germline V gene lookup returns CDR1 SGHTA and CDR2 FQGNSA.

This chain connects TRBV9 to TRBJ2-5, with 10 bases aligning to TRBD1. V dropped 3 bases and J dropped 6; count of bases not matched to a gene: 14. The length of the CDR3 is 17 residues. Germline CDR1 and CDR2: SGDLS and YYNGEE. CDR3 residues: CASSEGDRGGGLKTQYF. In DNA form, the CDR3 reads TGTGCCAGCAGCGAGGGGGACAGGGGAGGTGGTTTGAAGACCCAGTACTTC.

This clonotype was recorded a few times. The chain employs TRBV11-2 and TRBJ1-1; unclear D gene. The V end lost 8 bases, the J end lost 1 base, and 11 bases lay between the germline ends. The CDR3 runs 13 residues. CDR1 SGHAT and CDR2 FQNNGV come from the germline V gene. CDR3 nucleotide sequence: TGTGCCAGCTTATACCGTAGGAACACTGAAGCTTTCTTT. Residues: CASLYRRNTEAFF.

The chain carries TRBV5-1 and TRBJ2-3, with D maybe TRBD2 (6 bases). The CDR3 is 13 amino acids. Germline CDR1 reads SGHRS; CDR2 reads YFSETQ. V was cut by 5 bases and J by 6 bases, with 13 bases left in between. CDR3 in amino acids: CASRDYNGDTQYF. CDR3 sequence (DNA): TGCGCCAGCAGGGACTACAATGGGGATACGCAGTATTTT.